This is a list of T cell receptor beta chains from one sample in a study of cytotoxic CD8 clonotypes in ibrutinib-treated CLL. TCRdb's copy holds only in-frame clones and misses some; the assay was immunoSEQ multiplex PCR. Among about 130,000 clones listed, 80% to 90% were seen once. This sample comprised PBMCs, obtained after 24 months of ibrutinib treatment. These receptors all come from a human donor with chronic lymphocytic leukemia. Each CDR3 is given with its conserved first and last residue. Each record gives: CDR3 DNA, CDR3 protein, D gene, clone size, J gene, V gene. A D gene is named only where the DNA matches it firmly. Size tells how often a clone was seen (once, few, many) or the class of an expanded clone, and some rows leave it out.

cdr3_nt: TGTGCCAGCAGCGACGGGCCGTACAATGAGCAGTTCTTC; cdr3_aa: CASSDGPYNEQFF; d_call: .; clone_size: .; j_call: TRBJ2-1; v_call: TRBV13
cdr3_nt: TGTGCCAGCAGTCCGGGAACAGATACGCAGTATTTT; cdr3_aa: CASSPGTDTQYF; d_call: .; clone_size: .; j_call: TRBJ2-3; v_call: TRBV2
cdr3_nt: TGTGCCAGTAGTGCCCGGGGCTCGAACACCGGGGAGCTGTTTTTT; cdr3_aa: CASSARGSNTGELFF; d_call: .; clone_size: .; j_call: TRBJ2-2; v_call: TRBV19
cdr3_nt: TGCGCCAGCAGCCTGGGGTCCGGCGGACAAAACATTCAGTACTTC; cdr3_aa: CASSLGSGGQNIQYF; d_call: .; clone_size: few; j_call: TRBJ2-4; v_call: TRBV5-1
cdr3_nt: TGTGCCAGCAGTTCTGACTATGGGGGCACAGATACGCAGTATTTT; cdr3_aa: CASSSDYGGTDTQYF; d_call: .; clone_size: .; j_call: TRBJ2-3; v_call: TRBV6-6
cdr3_nt: TGTGCCAGCACCCAGGGGTCGAGCAGGTCTGGAAACACCATATATTTT; cdr3_aa: CASTQGSSRSGNTIYF; d_call: .; clone_size: .; j_call: TRBJ1-3; v_call: TRBV2
cdr3_nt: TGTGCCAGCAGTTCTGGGGGCGGCTACGAGCAGTACTTC; cdr3_aa: CASSSGGGYEQYF; d_call: .; clone_size: .; j_call: TRBJ2-7; v_call: TRBV28
cdr3_nt: TGTGCCATCAGTGAGTCGAAGGGAGGGATGGACGGCTACACCTTC; cdr3_aa: CAISESKGGMDGYTF; d_call: .; clone_size: .; j_call: TRBJ1-2; v_call: TRBV10-3
cdr3_nt: TGTGCCAGCAGTTACAGTCCTTACGAGCAGTACTTC; cdr3_aa: CASSYSPYEQYF; d_call: .; clone_size: .; j_call: TRBJ2-7; v_call: TRBV6-6
cdr3_nt: TGTGCCAGCAGTTACGGGGGACAGGGGGGCACTGAAGCTTTCTTT; cdr3_aa: CASSYGGQGGTEAFF; d_call: TRBD1; clone_size: .; j_call: TRBJ1-1; v_call: TRBV6-5
cdr3_nt: TGTGCCAGCAGTTTATCCCGAGGAGAGCCCCAGCATTTT; cdr3_aa: CASSLSRGEPQHF; d_call: .; clone_size: .; j_call: TRBJ1-5; v_call: TRBV27
cdr3_nt: TGTGCCAGCAGCTCCCATAGCGGGGGGGTGCAAGAGACCCAGTACTTC; cdr3_aa: CASSSHSGGVQETQYF; d_call: TRBD2; clone_size: few; j_call: TRBJ2-5; v_call: TRBV7-2
cdr3_nt: TGTGCCAGCAACGGTGGACAGAACACCGGGGAGCTGTTTTTT; cdr3_aa: CASNGGQNTGELFF; d_call: .; clone_size: .; j_call: TRBJ2-2; v_call: TRBV2
cdr3_nt: TGTGCCAGCAGCTTAGAGACCCCTGAAGCTTTCTTT; cdr3_aa: CASSLETPEAFF; d_call: .; clone_size: .; j_call: TRBJ1-1; v_call: TRBV7-9
cdr3_nt: TGTGCCAGCTCACACCCGGGACAGCCACCTTATGGCTACACCTTC; cdr3_aa: CASSHPGQPPYGYTF; d_call: TRBD1; clone_size: .; j_call: TRBJ1-2; v_call: TRBV18
cdr3_nt: TGTGCCAGCTCACCCCTAGGTCGCCTGGGGGACTATGGCTACACCTTC; cdr3_aa: CASSPLGRLGDYGYTF; d_call: .; clone_size: .; j_call: TRBJ1-2; v_call: TRBV18
cdr3_nt: TGTGCCAGCAGCGTAGGCGGGATCTATGGCTACACCTTC; cdr3_aa: CASSVGGIYGYTF; d_call: .; clone_size: .; j_call: TRBJ1-2; v_call: TRBV9
cdr3_nt: TGCGCCAGCAGCCATATGGACAGGGGGGCCGAGCAGTACTTC; cdr3_aa: CASSHMDRGAEQYF; d_call: TRBD1; clone_size: .; j_call: TRBJ2-7; v_call: TRBV4-1
cdr3_nt: TGTGCCAGCAGTGAAGCCCGGGGAAGAGGCTACGAGCAGTACTTC; cdr3_aa: CASSEARGRGYEQYF; d_call: .; clone_size: .; j_call: TRBJ2-7; v_call: TRBV6-1
cdr3_nt: TGTGCCAGCAGCCCGGGAGGGCAGGGGGCATCAGATACGCAGTATTTT; cdr3_aa: CASSPGGQGASDTQYF; d_call: .; clone_size: .; j_call: TRBJ2-3; v_call: TRBV5-4
cdr3_nt: TGTGCCAGTAGCCTCGGGACAGCCTTAGAGACCCAGTACTTC; cdr3_aa: CASSLGTALETQYF; d_call: TRBD1; clone_size: .; j_call: TRBJ2-5; v_call: TRBV19
cdr3_nt: TGTGCCAGCAGCTTTGACGGCTCATCGAACACTGAAGCTTTCTTT; cdr3_aa: CASSFDGSSNTEAFF; d_call: .; clone_size: .; j_call: TRBJ1-1; v_call: TRBV7-3
cdr3_nt: TGCGCCAGCAGCTTGGGGACAGAAGGTTACGAGCAGTACTTC; cdr3_aa: CASSLGTEGYEQYF; d_call: .; clone_size: .; j_call: TRBJ2-7; v_call: TRBV5-1
cdr3_nt: TGTGCCACCAGCAGAGGATTCAGGGAGACTGAAGCTTTCTTT; cdr3_aa: CATSRGFRETEAFF; d_call: .; clone_size: .; j_call: TRBJ1-1; v_call: TRBV15
cdr3_nt: TGTGCCAGTAGTATTGGACAGGGCTACAATGAGCAGTTCTTC; cdr3_aa: CASSIGQGYNEQFF; d_call: TRBD1; clone_size: .; j_call: TRBJ2-1; v_call: TRBV19
cdr3_nt: TGTGCCAGCAGCCAAGATCTCAGGGACTATGGCTACACCTTC; cdr3_aa: CASSQDLRDYGYTF; d_call: .; clone_size: .; j_call: TRBJ1-2; v_call: TRBV4-2
cdr3_nt: TGTGCCAGCAGCGTACTAGGACAGGGGGATTCTGGAAACACCATATATTTT; cdr3_aa: CASSVLGQGDSGNTIYF; d_call: TRBD1; clone_size: .; j_call: TRBJ1-3; v_call: TRBV9
cdr3_nt: TGCAGCGCATCAGGACAGGGGAATGAAAAACTGTTTTTT; cdr3_aa: CSASGQGNEKLFF; d_call: TRBD1; clone_size: .; j_call: TRBJ1-4; v_call: TRBV29-1
cdr3_nt: TGTGCCAGCAGCCAAGAGGGGGGTCGCACAGATACGCAGTATTTT; cdr3_aa: CASSQEGGRTDTQYF; d_call: .; clone_size: once; j_call: TRBJ2-3; v_call: TRBV14
cdr3_nt: TGTGCCAGCAGTTACACAGGGGGCACGAGGGGCTACACCTTC; cdr3_aa: CASSYTGGTRGYTF; d_call: TRBD1; clone_size: .; j_call: TRBJ1-2; v_call: TRBV28
cdr3_nt: TGTGCCAGCAGTTTATCTCTGGGCAGGGGGCGCTGGTCCTATAATTCACCCCTCCACTTT; cdr3_aa: CASSLSLGRGRWSYNSPLHF; d_call: TRBD1; clone_size: once; j_call: TRBJ1-6; v_call: TRBV27
cdr3_nt: TGTGCCAGCAGCAAAAATCTAGGCGTTGTAGAGCAGTACTTC; cdr3_aa: CASSKNLGVVEQYF; d_call: .; clone_size: .; j_call: TRBJ2-7; v_call: TRBV7-2
cdr3_nt: TGCGCCAGCAGCTTGCGGGGCTCGGGGCTTTCCTACGAGCAGTACTTC; cdr3_aa: CASSLRGSGLSYEQYF; d_call: .; clone_size: .; j_call: TRBJ2-7; v_call: TRBV5-1
cdr3_nt: TGTGCCATCAGTCGGGACAGTCAGGGCTACACCTTC; cdr3_aa: CAISRDSQGYTF; d_call: TRBD1; clone_size: .; j_call: TRBJ1-2; v_call: TRBV10-3
cdr3_nt: TGTGCCCACCCGGGGAGGGGCTCGGGGAACTATGGCTACACCTTC; cdr3_aa: CAHPGRGSGNYGYTF; d_call: .; clone_size: .; j_call: TRBJ1-2; v_call: TRBV30
cdr3_nt: TGTGCCAGCAGTTACTCGAAAGACGAACGGGCAGATACGCAGTATTTT; cdr3_aa: CASSYSKDERADTQYF; d_call: .; clone_size: .; j_call: TRBJ2-3; v_call: TRBV6-5
cdr3_nt: TGTGCCAGCAGTTACTCGGTGGCAGAGATTAACTATGGCTACACCTTC; cdr3_aa: CASSYSVAEINYGYTF; d_call: .; clone_size: .; j_call: TRBJ1-2; v_call: TRBV6-5
cdr3_nt: TGTGCCAGCAGGTTAGATGGGGCCCGGGCACTGTTTTTT; cdr3_aa: CASRLDGARALFF; d_call: .; clone_size: .; j_call: TRBJ1-4; v_call: TRBV28
cdr3_nt: TGCGCCAGCAGCGGCCCGGCGCAGGGGGGGACTGAAGCTTTCTTT; cdr3_aa: CASSGPAQGGTEAFF; d_call: TRBD1; clone_size: .; j_call: TRBJ1-1; v_call: TRBV5-1
cdr3_nt: TGTGCCAGCAGTTCCCCGGGACAGGTTACTAATGAAAAACTGTTTTTT; cdr3_aa: CASSSPGQVTNEKLFF; d_call: TRBD1; clone_size: .; j_call: TRBJ1-4; v_call: TRBV28
cdr3_nt: TGTGCCAGTAGTATAGATCCCTTCGGACAGAATGAAAAACTGTTTTTT; cdr3_aa: CASSIDPFGQNEKLFF; d_call: .; clone_size: .; j_call: TRBJ1-4; v_call: TRBV19
cdr3_nt: TGTGCCAGCGCGCCCGTGGGGGAGTTTGGTGGCTACACCTTC; cdr3_aa: CASAPVGEFGGYTF; d_call: .; clone_size: .; j_call: TRBJ1-2; v_call: TRBV28
cdr3_nt: TGTGCCAGCAAGTCGACCAGGGTGGGCTCTGGGGCCAACGTCCTGACTTTC; cdr3_aa: CASKSTRVGSGANVLTF; d_call: .; clone_size: once; j_call: TRBJ2-6; v_call: TRBV27
cdr3_nt: TGTGCCAGCAGCGTAGTAAAGGGCACTGAAGCTTTCTTT; cdr3_aa: CASSVVKGTEAFF; d_call: .; clone_size: .; j_call: TRBJ1-1; v_call: TRBV9
cdr3_nt: TGTGCCAGCTCGCCGGCAGGGGCCAACTATGGCTACACCTTC; cdr3_aa: CASSPAGANYGYTF; d_call: .; clone_size: .; j_call: TRBJ1-2; v_call: TRBV7-9
cdr3_nt: TGTGCCAGCAGTTTATCGCCGACGCCTGTAGGCACCGGGGAGCTGTTTTTT; cdr3_aa: CASSLSPTPVGTGELFF; d_call: .; clone_size: .; j_call: TRBJ2-2; v_call: TRBV27
cdr3_nt: TGTGCCAGCAGCGCCGGACAGGGGATCTACAATGAGCAGTTCTTC; cdr3_aa: CASSAGQGIYNEQFF; d_call: TRBD1; clone_size: .; j_call: TRBJ2-1; v_call: TRBV9
cdr3_nt: TGTGCCAGCAGTTCAAACAAACGGGGGATGAACACTGAAGCTTTCTTT; cdr3_aa: CASSSNKRGMNTEAFF; d_call: .; clone_size: .; j_call: TRBJ1-1; v_call: TRBV27
cdr3_nt: TGTGCCAGCAGCAAGCTTCCCCTCGGGACAGGAGCCCTTCGTTCATATGGCTACACCTTC; cdr3_aa: CASSKLPLGTGALRSYGYTF; d_call: .; clone_size: .; j_call: TRBJ1-2; v_call: TRBV21-1
cdr3_nt: TGTGCCAGCAGTTATATCGCACAGGGGTTGGCTGAAGCTTTCTTT; cdr3_aa: CASSYIAQGLAEAFF; d_call: TRBD1; clone_size: .; j_call: TRBJ1-1; v_call: TRBV6-6
cdr3_nt: TGCAGCGCCGGACAGGGGAACGGGGAAGCTTTCTTT; cdr3_aa: CSAGQGNGEAFF; d_call: TRBD1; clone_size: .; j_call: TRBJ1-1; v_call: TRBV29-1
cdr3_nt: TGTGCCAGTAGTAACACAGGGGCGAATAACTATGGCTACACCTTC; cdr3_aa: CASSNTGANNYGYTF; d_call: TRBD1; clone_size: once; j_call: TRBJ1-2; v_call: TRBV19
cdr3_nt: TGTGCCAGCAGTGAAAGGGACAGGGGTGGCAATGAGCAGTTCTTC; cdr3_aa: CASSERDRGGNEQFF; d_call: TRBD1; clone_size: .; j_call: TRBJ2-1; v_call: TRBV6-1
cdr3_nt: TGTGCCTGGAGTGCTAGACAGGGGAGCCCGGGGAATTCACCCCTCCACTTT; cdr3_aa: CAWSARQGSPGNSPLHF; d_call: TRBD1; clone_size: .; j_call: TRBJ1-6; v_call: TRBV30
cdr3_nt: TGTGCTAGTGCCCTAGGTGTTGTCACCGGGGAGCTGTTTTTT; cdr3_aa: CASALGVVTGELFF; d_call: .; clone_size: .; j_call: TRBJ2-2; v_call: TRBV12-5
cdr3_nt: TGTGCCAGCACCAGGACAGGGGAACAGGAAGCTTTCTTT; cdr3_aa: CASTRTGEQEAFF; d_call: TRBD1; clone_size: .; j_call: TRBJ1-1; v_call: TRBV6-5
cdr3_nt: TGTGCCAGCAGCTTGGACAGTGGCTCCTACAATGAGCAGTTCTTC; cdr3_aa: CASSLDSGSYNEQFF; d_call: .; clone_size: .; j_call: TRBJ2-1; v_call: TRBV11-2
cdr3_nt: TGTGCCTGGAGTGTAGGGGTCCGGCAGCCCCAGCATTTT; cdr3_aa: CAWSVGVRQPQHF; d_call: .; clone_size: .; j_call: TRBJ1-5; v_call: TRBV30
cdr3_nt: TGTGCCAGCAGCCCACTTGGAGTACAAGAGACCCAGTACTTC; cdr3_aa: CASSPLGVQETQYF; d_call: .; clone_size: .; j_call: TRBJ2-5; v_call: TRBV7-7